These 30 T cell receptor beta chains came from one sample sequenced in a study of blood T cells in healthy people across ages. Next came a second PCR, run for about 6 to 12 cycles, which used a sample-barcoded 5' primer along with a J-beta primer mix. TCRdb called the 5' RACE reads again in MiXCR, with one record for every CDR3 protein. Of about a million distinct CDR3 sequences listed, about two fifths are singletons. The specimen was blood. The receptor source for this set is a man younger than 35 in good health.

The chain recombines TRBV4-3 with TRBJ2-1; D not resolved. The CDR3 loop spans 15 amino acids. CDR1 and CDR2 (germline): LGHNA, YSLEER. V lost 4 bases to trimming and J lost 4 bases, with 14 bases between them. In nucleotides, the CDR3 is TGCGCCAGCAGCCCTGGACGGCCGAATTACAATGAGCAGTTCTTC. As protein: CASSPGRPNYNEQFF.

This clonotype was recorded a few times. The chain carries TRBV5-1 and TRBJ2-6; D not certain. The V and J ends lost 4 bases and 0 bases respectively, with 20 bases between them. There are 19 residues in the CDR3. Germline values: CDR1 SGHRS, CDR2 YFSETQ. CDR3 bases: TGCGCCAGCAGCCTTGGAAATGGATCACCTTCCTCTGGGGCCAACGTCCTGACTTTC. Translating it yields CASSLGNGSPSSGANVLTF.

The chain couples TRBV7-2 to TRBJ2-5; 8 bases line up with TRBD1. Unmatched junction bases numbered 10, after V lost 5 bases and J lost 5 bases. This CDR3 has 15 amino acids. CDR1 is SGHTA and CDR2 is FQGNSA in the germline V gene. The CDR3 DNA is TGTGCCAGCAGCCCAGGGGGCGTCAGTTGGGAGACCCAGTACTTC. Amino acids: CASSPGGVSWETQYF.

This clonotype was detected only a few times. The rearrangement links TRBV20-1 to TRBJ1-2, with D uncertain. This CDR3 region has 12 residues. Trimming shortened V by 5 bases and J by 2 bases, and 9 bases separated the two germline ends. Germline V gene data show CDR1 as DFQATT and CDR2 as SNEGSKA (reference sequence). As DNA, the CDR3 is TGCAGTGCTGAACAGACCAACTATGGCTACACCTTC. Amino acid sequence: CSAEQTNYGYTF.

This clonotype came up a few times. V is TRBV9 and J is TRBJ2-7, with D possibly TRBD2 on 5 matching bases. The DNA end is more similar to TRBJ2-5, so the J call may be wrong. This CDR3 comprises 13 residues. Germline V gives CDR1 SGDLS, CDR2 YYNGEE. The CDR3 DNA reads as TGTGCCAGCAGCGTCCCGGGGCAAGAGACCCAGTACTTC. Its protein product is CASSVPGQETQYF.

V is TRBV25-1 and J is TRBJ1-4, with 7 positions matching TRBD1. This CDR3 contains 16 residues. The junction had 10 bases not matched to a gene; V was cut back by 1 base and J by 8 bases. Germline V gene lookup returns CDR1 MGHDK and CDR2 SYGVNS. The CDR3 DNA sequence: TGTGCCAGCAGTGAATGGTCCGGGACAGCTCCCGAAAAACTGTTTTTT. Its translation: CASSEWSGTAPEKLFF.

This clonotype was recorded a few times. This chain connects TRBV6-5 to TRBJ2-7, with D hard to call. The germline gives CDR1 MNHEY, CDR2 SVGAGI. This CDR3 has 14 residues. The ends were cut back, 5 bases at V and 0 bases at J, with 11 bases in the middle. CDR3 DNA: TGTGCCAGCAGTCCACCGGCCAACTCCTACGAGCAGTACTTC. Translating it yields CASSPPANSYEQYF.

The table lists this clonotype with a few counts. This chain uses TRBV27 with TRBJ2-4; D remains unclear. V lost 6 bases and J lost 5, with 5 bases in between. Germline loops: CDR1 MNHEY, CDR2 SMNVEV (reference sequence). This CDR3 region has 11 residues. The DNA for the CDR3 is TGTGCCAGCAGGACTGAAAACATTCAGTACTTC. It specifies CASRTENIQYF.

CDR3: CASSQDRVGTEAFF. Here the CDR3 DNA reads TGCGCCAGCAGCCAAGACAGGGTGGGCACTGAAGCTTTCTTT. The chain combines TRBV4-3 with TRBJ1-1; maybe TRBD1 (5 bases). The V and J ends lost 0 bases and 4 bases respectively, with 9 bases between them. CDR3 length: 14 residues. In germline, CDR1 is LGHNA, CDR2 YSLEER.

This clonotype has more than one count but fewer than ten. The chain employs TRBV10-3 and TRBJ2-3, with D tentatively TRBD2 (6 bases). The germline V gene encodes CDR1 ENHRY and CDR2 SYGVKD. V lost 3 bases and J lost 5, with 15 bases in between. The CDR3 runs to 15 residues. CDR3 coding DNA: TGTGCCATCAGTGAATACCAGGAGGGGCGAGATACGCAGTATTTT. It encodes CAISEYQEGRDTQYF.

This chain uses TRBV4-2 with TRBJ2-1, with D possibly being TRBD1 (5 bases). V gave up 0 bases and J gave up 9 bases, with 12 bases separating them. CDR3 length: 14 residues. Germline CDR1 LGHNA, CDR2 YNFKEQ. The CDR3 reads CASSQEDATGEQFF. Written as DNA, the CDR3 is TGTGCCAGCAGCCAAGAAGATGCAACAGGTGAGCAGTTCTTC.

The chain joins TRBV12-3 or TRBV12-4 to TRBJ2-2; D not resolved. The CDR3 extends over 13 amino acids. Trimming left V 6 bases short and J 5 bases short, with 10 bases between. CDR3 nucleotides: TGTGCCAGCAGCCGAACGACAACCGGGGAGCTGTTTTTT. Translating gives CASSRTTTGELFF.

This clonotype was recorded a few times. The chain couples TRBV12-3 or TRBV12-4 to TRBJ2-3; no definite D call. Trimming cost V 7 bases and J 4 bases, with 12 bases left between them. This CDR3 is built from 13 residues. CDR3 protein: CASTLRVSDTQYF. The CDR3 DNA follows: TGTGCCAGCACCCTTCGGGTTTCAGATACGCAGTATTTT.

The CDR3 reads CASTYRQKTSTDTQYF. The CDR3 coding sequence is TGCGCCAGCACATATAGACAGAAAACTAGCACAGATACGCAGTATTTT. The chain is built from TRBV5-1 and TRBJ2-3, with D perhaps matching TRBD1 (5 bases). Germline-derived CDR1 and CDR2 are SGHRS and YFSETQ. The CDR3 consists of 16 residues. V was trimmed by 6 bases and J by 0 bases, leaving 17 bases between them. Full variable domain (missing parts from reference TRBV5-1 and TRBJ2-3): KAGVTQTPRYLIKTRGQQVTLSCSPISGHRSVSWYQQTPGQGLQFLFEYFSETQRNKGNFPGRFSGRQFSNSRSEMNVSTLELGDSALYLCASTYRQKTSTDTQYFGPGTRLTVL.

This clonotype was observed a few times. V usage is TRBV7-9 and J usage is TRBJ1-2; no clear D. This CDR3 is built from 10 residues. Germline CDR1 reads SEHNR; CDR2 reads FQNEAQ (reference sequence). Trimming removed 5 bases at V and 6 bases at J, with 4 bases between. CDR3 region: CASSMDGYTF. DNA of the CDR3: TGTGCCAGCAGCATGGATGGCTACACCTTC.

V and J are TRBV12-3 or TRBV12-4 and TRBJ2-5, with no clear D. The ends were cut back, 3 bases at V and 3 bases at J, with 20 bases in the middle. The length of the CDR3 is 17 residues. DNA of the CDR3: TGTGCCAGCAGTTTTCGGACCGCGGTACTGGAGAAAGAGACCCAGTACTTC. It encodes CASSFRTAVLEKETQYF.

This clonotype was detected only once. This clone may be a read error of a much larger clone one base away. The V and J genes are TRBV29-1 and TRBJ2-3; maybe TRBD2 (6 bases). The CDR3 runs to 14 residues. Germline V gene sequence: CDR1 SQVTM, CDR2 ANQGSEA. V lost 0 bases and J 5 bases, leaving 12 bases between the germline ends. CDR3 protein: CSVEDQEGGDTQYF. The CDR3 DNA is TGCAGCGTTGAAGATCAGGAGGGAGGAGATACGCAGTATTTT.

The chain carries TRBV9 and TRBJ2-1; D is uncertain. The DNA matches TRBJ2-7 better at its end, which makes the J call doubtful. Per the germline V gene, CDR1 is SGDLS and CDR2 is YYNGEE. This CDR3 region has 14 residues. In DNA form, the CDR3 reads TGTGCCAGCAGCGTAGGACAACAAGGAAACGAGCAGTACTTC. Translated: CASSVGQQGNEQYF.

The V gene is TRBV4-3, the J gene TRBJ2-3, with D uncertain. V lost 2 bases, J lost 1 base, and 4 bases lay in between. Germline loops: CDR1 LGHNA, CDR2 YSLEER. This CDR3 region has 13 residues. CDR3 nucleotides: TGCGCCAGCAGCCAACAACGCACAGATACGCAGTATTTT. It yields the protein CASSQQRTDTQYF.

As to this clonotype: One end of the junction does not line up with germline, which may come from a read error. The chain carries TRBV7-2 and TRBJ1-1, with D possibly TRBD1 on 6 matching bases. Germline lookup yields CDR1 SGHTA and CDR2 FQGNSA. The CDR3 covers 14 residues. The CDR3 region is CVSSLQTGNTEAFF. Here the CDR3 DNA reads TGTGTCAGCAGCCTACAGACAGGGAACACTGAAGCTTTCTTT.

This CDR3 reads CASSLTQLFRYGYTF. The CDR3 DNA reads TGTGCCAGCAGCCTGACCCAGTTGTTCCGCTATGGCTACACCTTC. V and J are TRBV6-2 or TRBV6-3 and TRBJ1-2, with D unresolved. Trimming pared 6 bases from V and 4 bases from J, leaving 18 bases between. CDR3 length: 15 residues. Germline V gene data show CDR1 as MNHEY and CDR2 as SVGEGT.

This chain connects TRBV9 to TRBJ2-3; 7 bases match TRBD2. CDR1 and CDR2 from the germline V gene are SGDLS and YYNGEE. The ends lost 0 bases at V and 1 base at J; junction bases unmatched: 2. The CDR3 covers 15 residues. In DNA form, the CDR3 reads TGTGCCAGCAGCGTAGTGGCGGGGGGCACAGATACGCAGTATTTT. Translated: CASSVVAGGTDTQYF.

The gene calls are TRBV2 and TRBJ2-3; D possibly uses TRBD1 or TRBD2 (5 bases each). The germline V gene has CDR1 SNHLY and CDR2 FYNNEI. The germline V and J ends were trimmed by 6 bases and 2 bases, with 12 bases remaining between them. CDR3 size: 14 residues. The CDR3 region has the DNA TGTGCCAGCAGGCCCAGGGACCCCACAGATACGCAGTATTTT. Translating gives CASRPRDPTDTQYF.

This clonotype turned up a few times. The CDR3 here is CASRLDQGTGELFF. The CDR3 coding sequence is TGTGCCAGCAGGCTAGACCAGGGGACCGGGGAGCTGTTTTTT. This sequence joins TRBV9 and TRBJ2-2; D possibly corresponds to TRBD1 (6 bases). V lost 5 bases and J 5 bases, leaving 13 bases between the germline ends. The CDR3 is 14 amino acids. Germline CDR1 reads SGDLS; CDR2 reads YYNGEE.

The chain links TRBV11-2 to TRBJ1-3; 7 bases map to TRBD1. The CDR3 totals 16 residues. In germline, CDR1 is SGHAT, CDR2 FQNNGV. After removal of 5 bases from V and 2 bases from J, the junction contained 9 bases not matched to a gene. This chain's CDR3 is CASSTGDSRAGNTIYF. CDR3 DNA sequence: TGTGCCAGCAGCACGGGGGACAGCCGAGCTGGAAACACCATATATTTT.

The chain combines TRBV5-1 with TRBJ1-1; the D is unclear. The CDR3 has 17 residues. Germline CDR1 and CDR2: SGHRS and YFSETQ. The ends were cut back, 4 bases at V and 4 bases at J, with 23 bases in the middle. CDR3 region: CASSRLKAGGSFTEAFF. CDR3 nucleotide sequence: TGCGCCAGCAGCCGATTGAAGGCGGGTGGTAGCTTCACTGAAGCTTTCTTT.

The chain has TRBV7-9 and TRBJ1-4; no clear D gene. The CDR3 is made up of 13 amino acids. Germline V gene data show CDR1 as SEHNR and CDR2 as FQNEAQ (reference sequence). Trimming took 5 bases from V and 8 from J, leaving 12 bases between them. CDR3 DNA: TGTGCCAGCAGCCTCGACCCGGGGGAAAAACTGTTTTTT. This sequence encodes CASSLDPGEKLFF.

CDR3 coding DNA: TGCAGTGCCCAGGACTCTCAAAGGGCAGATACGCAGTATTTT. It yields the protein CSAQDSQRADTQYF. This chain links TRBV20-1 with TRBJ2-3, with D possibly TRBD2 on 5 matching bases. This CDR3 spans 14 amino acids. The V end lost 6 bases, the J end lost 4 bases, and 17 bases lay between the germline ends. CDR1 is DFQATT, CDR2 SNEGSKA, per germline (reference sequence).

The J gene is TRBJ2-3, the V gene TRBV4-1; 8 nucleotides line up with TRBD2. CDR1 MGHRA and CDR2 YSYEKL come from the germline V gene. The CDR3 loop spans 16 amino acids. With V trimmed by 0 bases and J by 2 bases, 4 bases remained unmatched. In DNA form, the CDR3 reads TGCGCCAGCAGCCAAGAGGCTAGCGGGTACACAGATACGCAGTATTTT. Protein: CASSQEASGYTDTQYF.

The V gene is TRBV20-1, the J gene TRBJ2-1; 12 nucleotides line up with TRBD2. CDR3 size: 13 residues. The V segment lost 6 bases and the J segment 7 bases; nucleotides outside the gene matches: 4. The germline V gene encodes CDR1 DFQATT and CDR2 SNEGSKA (reference sequence). The chain's CDR3 is CSAPGLAGNEQFF. Here the CDR3 DNA reads TGCAGTGCCCCTGGACTAGCGGGGAATGAGCAGTTCTTC.